Listed below are T cell receptor beta chains from one sample, sequenced in a study of CXCR3-negative and CXCR3-positive naive CD8 T cells. TCRdb reprocessed the 5' RACE reads; each CDR3 protein has one entry and no DNA is given. The sample includes approximately 59,000 distinct CDR3 sequences. The sample taken for sequencing was naive CXCR3+ CD8+ T cells from blood. The receptors derive from a human donor in good health. Some clones in this sample may be carry-over from other donors' samples. CDR3s include the opening cysteine and the closing phenylalanine or tryptophan. The order of the fields is J gene, V gene, CDR3 protein.

J gene: TRBJ2-7
V gene: TRBV7-9
CDR3 protein: CASSLVSGQTYEQYF

J gene: TRBJ2-4
V gene: TRBV3-1
CDR3 protein: CASSQTAAKNIQYF

J gene: TRBJ1-1
V gene: TRBV19
CDR3 protein: CASSLQGFSTEAFF

J gene: TRBJ1-1
V gene: TRBV7-2
CDR3 protein: CASSLAEFMNTEAFF

J gene: TRBJ2-7
V gene: TRBV14
CDR3 protein: CASSQDSAVYEQYF

J gene: TRBJ2-2
V gene: TRBV19
CDR3 protein: CASSPWGWTDTGELFF

J gene: TRBJ1-2
V gene: TRBV9
CDR3 protein: CASSEGDSSYGYTF

J gene: TRBJ1-6
V gene: TRBV12-3/TRBV12-4
CDR3 protein: CASSFSSGANSPLHF

J gene: TRBJ2-7
V gene: TRBV4-1
CDR3 protein: CASSQDPGLANYEQYF

J gene: TRBJ2-7
V gene: TRBV7-9
CDR3 protein: CASSLAATSGGPYEQYF

J gene: TRBJ2-7
V gene: TRBV12-3/TRBV12-4
CDR3 protein: CASSLLGTDPYEQYF

J gene: TRBJ2-5
V gene: TRBV29-1
CDR3 protein: CSVEKDTYFQETQYF

J gene: TRBJ2-7
V gene: TRBV11-2
CDR3 protein: CASDSNYEQYF

J gene: TRBJ1-1
V gene: TRBV7-2
CDR3 protein: CASSPGTTEAFF

J gene: TRBJ2-1
V gene: TRBV20-1
CDR3 protein: CSAPFRLDNEQFF

J gene: TRBJ2-5
V gene: TRBV4-3
CDR3 protein: CASSQFGGAGETQYF

J gene: TRBJ2-3
V gene: TRBV7-8
CDR3 protein: CASSTHPPGTFGDTQYF

J gene: TRBJ2-7
V gene: TRBV20-1
CDR3 protein: CSARQTEYEQYF

J gene: TRBJ2-1
V gene: TRBV5-1
CDR3 protein: CASSLEGQGYNEQFF

J gene: TRBJ2-5
V gene: TRBV12-3/TRBV12-4
CDR3 protein: CASSRGQGAGETQYF

J gene: TRBJ2-7
V gene: TRBV11-2
CDR3 protein: CASSVGTGFDEQYF

J gene: TRBJ2-1
V gene: TRBV9
CDR3 protein: CASSPGGAYYNEQFF

J gene: TRBJ1-3
V gene: TRBV4-3
CDR3 protein: CASSRDRTGAGNTIYF

J gene: TRBJ2-3
V gene: TRBV19
CDR3 protein: CAAGGPADTQYF

J gene: TRBJ2-5
V gene: TRBV6-5
CDR3 protein: CASSLSRRGQETQYF

J gene: TRBJ2-1
V gene: TRBV7-3
CDR3 protein: CASSLTLAGGTSYNEQFF

J gene: TRBJ2-1
V gene: TRBV4-2
CDR3 protein: CASSQDHELGGNEQFF

J gene: TRBJ2-7
V gene: TRBV4-1
CDR3 protein: CASSTRLSYEQYF

J gene: TRBJ1-1
V gene: TRBV29-1
CDR3 protein: CSVVEKGQGFGTEAFF

J gene: TRBJ1-2
V gene: TRBV12-3/TRBV12-4
CDR3 protein: CASSYQKGTYGYTF

J gene: TRBJ1-5
V gene: TRBV6-5
CDR3 protein: CASSYPDRDRYDSNQPQHF

J gene: TRBJ2-1
V gene: TRBV7-9
CDR3 protein: CASSLAGNSGLNNEQFF

J gene: TRBJ2-1
V gene: TRBV5-6
CDR3 protein: CASSLGQVAYNEQFF

J gene: TRBJ1-1
V gene: TRBV4-3
CDR3 protein: CASSQVTHGWGTEAFF

J gene: TRBJ2-7
V gene: TRBV4-3
CDR3 protein: CASSHREEGYEQYF

J gene: TRBJ2-5
V gene: TRBV5-5
CDR3 protein: CASSLGDKLRIKGQETQYF

J gene: TRBJ2-2
V gene: TRBV12-3/TRBV12-4
CDR3 protein: CASSLADGELFF

J gene: TRBJ2-7
V gene: TRBV9
CDR3 protein: CASSVGDREYEQYF

J gene: TRBJ2-1
V gene: TRBV7-6
CDR3 protein: CASSSPTGSPFF

J gene: TRBJ2-2
V gene: TRBV5-1
CDR3 protein: CASSLTSSAGELFF

J gene: TRBJ2-7
V gene: TRBV10-3
CDR3 protein: CAISERKQGLGYEQYF

J gene: TRBJ2-1
V gene: TRBV14
CDR3 protein: CASSQEKGQGGIEQFF

J gene: TRBJ2-7
V gene: TRBV6-5
CDR3 protein: CASSYSRTPEATEQYF

J gene: TRBJ2-5
V gene: TRBV3-1
CDR3 protein: CASSHQEETQYF

J gene: TRBJ2-1
V gene: TRBV4-3
CDR3 protein: CASSQVEWGNEQFF

J gene: TRBJ2-7
V gene: TRBV29-1
CDR3 protein: CSVEGILGTGSDEQYF

J gene: TRBJ1-5
V gene: TRBV6-2/TRBV6-3
CDR3 protein: CASSYPPDSLYSNQPQHF

J gene: TRBJ2-1
V gene: TRBV15
CDR3 protein: CATSKGLAGGPNNEQFF

J gene: TRBJ1-2
V gene: TRBV29-1
CDR3 protein: CSCLGQGEFGYTF

J gene: TRBJ2-3
V gene: TRBV9
CDR3 protein: CASSASLGGYTDTQYF